This passage covers 9 T cell receptor beta chains from one sample sequenced in a study of identical twins. One entry per CDR3 protein results from TCRdb running MiXCR on the 5' RACE reads. Of under 450,000 distinct CDR3 sequences in the sample, roughly 20% are singletons; the top ten hold more than 10%. Sequencing used naive T cells sorted from blood. The receptors were sampled from a middle-aged man in good health.

The genes are TRBV12-3 or TRBV12-4 and TRBJ2-7; 8 positions agree with TRBD1. V lost 2 bases and J lost 5; bases outside the gene matches: 8. This CDR3 has 15 residues. The CDR3 nucleotides read TGTGCCAGCAGTTTATACCCCGGACAGGGCGACGAGCAGTACTTC. Its translation: CASSLYPGQGDEQYF.

This clonotype was counted between two and nine times. CDR3 bases: TGTGCCAGCAGCTCGGTGGGGAACCCTTGGAATGAGCAGTTCTTC. It codes for CASSSVGNPWNEQFF. This rearrangement joins TRBV7-2 to TRBJ2-1; D is unresolved. The germline V and J ends were trimmed by 4 bases and 7 bases, with 17 bases remaining between them. This CDR3 comprises 15 residues. Germline V gene data show CDR1 as SGHTA and CDR2 as FQGNSA.

This clonotype was seen ten or more times. The V gene is TRBV12-3 or TRBV12-4, the J gene TRBJ2-5; D call uncertain. The CDR3 is 16 amino acids. V lost 3 bases and J lost 4, with 18 bases in between. This chain's CDR3 is CASSFSVARVGETQYF. The CDR3 nucleotides are TGTGCCAGCAGTTTTTCGGTTGCCCGGGTCGGAGAGACCCAGTACTTC.

This clonotype was found a few times. The chain employs TRBV28 and TRBJ1-2; unclear D gene. Germline CDR1 MDHEN, CDR2 SYDVKM. The V gene lost 6 bases and the J gene lost 2 bases, with 13 bases spanning the gap. The CDR3 length is 14 residues. CDR3 protein: CASSHGWKNYGYTF. The CDR3 DNA reads as TGTGCCAGCAGCCACGGGTGGAAAAACTATGGCTACACCTTC.

This clonotype was seen at least ten times. CDR3 in amino acids: CSARVSSGGLSYEQYF. Written as DNA, the CDR3 is TGCAGTGCTAGGGTTTCGAGCGGGGGTCTCTCCTACGAGCAGTACTTC. This rearrangement joins TRBV20-1 to TRBJ2-7; TRBD2 aligns across 8 bases. V was clipped by 3 bases and J by 0 bases; unmatched bases: 10. The CDR3 has 16 residues. The germline V gene encodes CDR1 DFQATT and CDR2 SNEGSKA (reference sequence).

This clonotype occurred a few times. The chain couples TRBV20-1 to TRBJ2-1; D may be TRBD1 or TRBD2 (7 bases each). Germline values: CDR1 DFQATT, CDR2 SNEGSKA (reference sequence). The CDR3 sequence is 14 residues long. Trimming removed 6 bases at V and 8 bases at J, with 20 bases between. The CDR3 loop is CSATGLGGGHEQFF. In nucleotides, the CDR3 is TGCAGTGCAACAGGACTAGGAGGGGGCCATGAGCAGTTCTTC.

This clonotype has at least ten counts. This chain uses TRBV20-1 with TRBJ1-5, with no clear D. The V end lost 3 bases, the J end lost 1 base, and 10 bases lay between the germline ends. Germline V gene data show CDR1 as DFQATT and CDR2 as SNEGSKA (reference sequence). This CDR3 spans 14 amino acids. CDR3 in DNA: TGCAGTGCTAGCGGAGGTTGGAGCAATCAGCCCCAGCATTTT. It specifies CSASGGWSNQPQHF.

This clonotype was observed many times. The chain combines TRBV7-8 with TRBJ2-1; TRBD2 matches at 9 bases. Germline V lookup: CDR1 SGHVS, CDR2 FQNEAQ. V lost 5 bases and J lost 8; bases outside the gene matches: 16. CDR3 length equals 17 residues. The CDR3 reads CASSREVAGAKWDEQFF. The DNA for the CDR3 is TGTGCCAGCAGCCGGGAGGTAGCGGGGGCCAAATGGGATGAGCAGTTCTTC.

This chain links TRBV5-1 with TRBJ1-1; D not resolved. Germline CDR1 and CDR2: SGHRS and YFSETQ. V lost 0 bases, J lost 5 bases, and 8 bases lay in between. The CDR3 is 13 amino acids. The chain's CDR3 is CASSLGMRTEAFF. The CDR3 nucleotides are TGCGCCAGCAGCTTGGGAATGAGAACTGAAGCTTTCTTT.